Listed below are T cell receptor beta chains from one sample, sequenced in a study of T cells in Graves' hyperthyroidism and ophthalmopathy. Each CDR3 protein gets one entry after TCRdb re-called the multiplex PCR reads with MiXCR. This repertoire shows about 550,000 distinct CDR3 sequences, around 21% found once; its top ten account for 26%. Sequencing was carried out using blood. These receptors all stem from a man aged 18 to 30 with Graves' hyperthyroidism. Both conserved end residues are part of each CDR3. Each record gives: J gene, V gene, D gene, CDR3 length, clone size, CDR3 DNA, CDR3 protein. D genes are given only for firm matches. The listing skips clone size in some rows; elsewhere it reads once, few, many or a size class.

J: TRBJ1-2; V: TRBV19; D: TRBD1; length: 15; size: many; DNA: TGTGCCAGTAGTAAGCCGGGACAGGGATGGTATGGCTACACCTTC; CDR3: CASSKPGQGWYGYTF
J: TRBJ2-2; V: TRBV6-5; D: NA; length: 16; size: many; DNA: TGTGCCAGCACCCGACGGGAAATTTCGAACACCGGGGAGCTGTTTTTT; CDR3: CASTRREISNTGELFF
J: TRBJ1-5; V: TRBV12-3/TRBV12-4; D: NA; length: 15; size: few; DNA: TGTGCCAGCAGCCGTTCGGGGCCTGAGGTGCAGCCCCAGCATTTT; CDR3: CASSRSGPEVQPQHF
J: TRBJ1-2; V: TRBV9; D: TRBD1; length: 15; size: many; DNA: TGTGCCAGCAGCGTCGGGACAGGGGGTATCGGTGGCTACACCTTC; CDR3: CASSVGTGGIGGYTF
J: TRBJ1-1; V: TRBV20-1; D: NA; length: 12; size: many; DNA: TGCAGTGCTTTATTCGGGAGCACTGAAGCTTTCTTT; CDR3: CSALFGSTEAFF
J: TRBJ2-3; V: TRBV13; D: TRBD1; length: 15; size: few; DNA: TGTGCCAGCAGCAACCAGGGGGTCAGCACAGATACGCAGTATTTT; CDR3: CASSNQGVSTDTQYF
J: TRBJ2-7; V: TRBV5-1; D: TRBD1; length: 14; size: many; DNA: TGCGCCAGCAGCTTGGGACAGGGGTACTACGAGCAGTACTTC; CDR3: CASSLGQGYYEQYF
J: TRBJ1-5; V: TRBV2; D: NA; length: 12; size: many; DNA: TGTGCCAGCAGGACGCGTTATCAGCCCCAGCATTTT; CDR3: CASRTRYQPQHF
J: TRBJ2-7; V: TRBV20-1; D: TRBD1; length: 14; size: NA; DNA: TGCAGTGCTAGAACGACAGGGGGCATCTACGAGCAGTACTTC; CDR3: CSARTTGGIYEQYF
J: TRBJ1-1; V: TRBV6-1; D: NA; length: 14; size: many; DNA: TGTGCCAGCAGAGCCGGGACGCACGACACTGAAGCTTTCTTT; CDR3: CASRAGTHDTEAFF
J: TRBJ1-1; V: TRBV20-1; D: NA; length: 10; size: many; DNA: TGCAGGGGGGGTCAGGTGATGTCTTTCTTT; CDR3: CRGGQVMSFF
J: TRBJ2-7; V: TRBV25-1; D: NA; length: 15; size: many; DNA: TGTGCCAGCAGTCCTACGGGGGAAGAACCCTACGAGCAGTACTTC; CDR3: CASSPTGEEPYEQYF
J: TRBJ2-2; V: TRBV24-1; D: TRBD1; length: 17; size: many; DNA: TGTGCCACCAGTGATTCCCGGGACAGGGGTTACACCGGGGAGCTGTTTTTT; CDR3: CATSDSRDRGYTGELFF
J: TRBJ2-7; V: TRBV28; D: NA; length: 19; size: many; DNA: TGTGCCAGCACTTGGGCCTCGGTAAGAACCGGGACGGTTGCCTACGAGCAGTACTTC; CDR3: CASTWASVRTGTVAYEQYF
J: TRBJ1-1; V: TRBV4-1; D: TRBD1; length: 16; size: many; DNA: TGCGCCAGCAGCCAAAAGACAGGGGTATGGAACACTGAAGCTTTCTTT; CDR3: CASSQKTGVWNTEAFF
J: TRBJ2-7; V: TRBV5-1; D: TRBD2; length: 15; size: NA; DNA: TGCGCCAGCAGCCCACTAGCGGAGTACTCCTACGAGCAGTACTTC; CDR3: CASSPLAEYSYEQYF
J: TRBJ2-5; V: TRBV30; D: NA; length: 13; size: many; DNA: TGTGCCTGGAGTTCTGGGGGCCGGGAGACCCAGTACTTC; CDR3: CAWSSGGRETQYF
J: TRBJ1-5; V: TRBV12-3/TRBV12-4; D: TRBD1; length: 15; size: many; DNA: TGTGCCAGCAGTTCAGACAGGGCTAGGAATCAGCCCCAGCATTTT; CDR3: CASSSDRARNQPQHF
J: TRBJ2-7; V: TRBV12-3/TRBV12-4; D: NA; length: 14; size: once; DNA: TGTGCCAGCAGAGGACCGGGACGGCAGAGCGAGCAGTACTTC; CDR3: CASRGPGRQSEQYF
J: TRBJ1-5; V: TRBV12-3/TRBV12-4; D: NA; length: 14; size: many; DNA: TGTGCCAGCAGTTTAGGGGGCCCCCTTCCGCCCCAGCATTTT; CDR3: CASSLGGPLPPQHF
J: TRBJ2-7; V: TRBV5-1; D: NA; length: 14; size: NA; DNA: TGCGCCAGCAGCTTGTTGCAAGGGCCAGACGAGCAGTACTTC; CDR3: CASSLLQGPDEQYF
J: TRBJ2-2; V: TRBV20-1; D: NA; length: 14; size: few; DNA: TGCAGTGCCCCTCTCACAGGGACGGGCGGGGAGCTGTTTTTT; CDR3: CSAPLTGTGGELFF
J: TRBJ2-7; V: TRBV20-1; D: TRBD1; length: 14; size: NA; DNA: TGCAGTGCTCGGCCGGGACAGGGGCGCCTCGAGCAGTACTTC; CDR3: CSARPGQGRLEQYF
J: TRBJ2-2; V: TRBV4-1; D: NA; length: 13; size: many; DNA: TGCGCCACCAGAGACGAGAACACCGGGGAGCTGTTTTTT; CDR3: CATRDENTGELFF
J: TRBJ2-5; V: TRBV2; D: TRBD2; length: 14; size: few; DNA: TGTGCCAGCGGTCAGGCTAGCGGCCAAGAGACCCAGTACTTC; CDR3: CASGQASGQETQYF
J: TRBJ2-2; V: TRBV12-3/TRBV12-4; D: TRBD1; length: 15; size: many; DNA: TGTGCCAGCAGCTACACAGGGGGCCGGACCGGGGAGCTGTTTTTT; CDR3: CASSYTGGRTGELFF
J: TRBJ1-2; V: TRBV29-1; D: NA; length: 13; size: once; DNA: TGCAGCGTTGATAGGGGCGGAAGCTATGGCTACACCTTC; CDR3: CSVDRGGSYGYTF
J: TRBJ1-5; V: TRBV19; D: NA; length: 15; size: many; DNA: TGTGCCAGTAGTATATGGGTGACAAGCAATCAGCCCCAGCATTTT; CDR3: CASSIWVTSNQPQHF
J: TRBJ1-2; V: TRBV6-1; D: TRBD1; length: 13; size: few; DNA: TGTGCCAGCAGTGTTGGGGACAGATCTGGCTACACCTTC; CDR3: CASSVGDRSGYTF
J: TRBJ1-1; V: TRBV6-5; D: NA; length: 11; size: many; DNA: TGTGCCAGCAGTTATAAGGGTGCAGCTTTCTTT; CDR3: CASSYKGAAFF
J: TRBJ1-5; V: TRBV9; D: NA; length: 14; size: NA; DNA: TGTGCCAGCAGCGTTTCCGCTGGCAATCAGCCCCAGCATTTT; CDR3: CASSVSAGNQPQHF
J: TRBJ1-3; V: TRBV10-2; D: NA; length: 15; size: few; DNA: TGCGCCAGCAGTGACAGGGAGAGCTCTGGAAACACCATATATTTT; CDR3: CASSDRESSGNTIYF
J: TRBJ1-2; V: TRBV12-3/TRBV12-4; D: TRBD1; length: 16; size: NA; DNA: TGTGCCAGCAGCCCTGAGCCAGGGGGGTACGGCTATGGCTACACCTTC; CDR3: CASSPEPGGYGYGYTF
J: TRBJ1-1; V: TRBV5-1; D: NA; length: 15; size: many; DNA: TGCGCCAGCAGCTTGGTGACGGCCATGAACACTGAAGCTTTCTTT; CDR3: CASSLVTAMNTEAFF
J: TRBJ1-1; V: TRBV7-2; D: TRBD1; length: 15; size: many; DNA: TGTGCCAGCAGCACGAGGGGGCCAACAATGAGTGAAGCTTTCTTT; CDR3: CASSTRGPTMSEAFF
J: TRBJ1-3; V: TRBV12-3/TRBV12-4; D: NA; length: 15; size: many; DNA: TGTGCCAGCAGTTTGGAGGGGAACTCTGGAAACACCATATATTTT; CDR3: CASSLEGNSGNTIYF
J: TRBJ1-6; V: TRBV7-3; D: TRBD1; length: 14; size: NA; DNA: TGTGCCAGCAGTTTGACAGGGGGAACTTCACCCCTCCACTTT; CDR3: CASSLTGGTSPLHF
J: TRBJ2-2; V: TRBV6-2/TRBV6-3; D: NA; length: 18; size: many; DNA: TGTGCCAGCAGTTACTCAATTTTCGGGGGTTTACGGACCGGGGAGCTGTTTTTT; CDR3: CASSYSIFGGLRTGELFF
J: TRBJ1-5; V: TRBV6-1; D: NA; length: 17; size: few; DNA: TGTGCCAGCAGTGAAACGGGGTTTACGTTGGGCAATCAGCCCCAGCATTTT; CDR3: CASSETGFTLGNQPQHF
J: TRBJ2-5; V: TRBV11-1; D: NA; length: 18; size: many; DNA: TGTGCCAGCAACGTCCCCCCCTCGGCGGGGGCCATACAAGAGACCCAGTACTTC; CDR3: CASNVPPSAGAIQETQYF
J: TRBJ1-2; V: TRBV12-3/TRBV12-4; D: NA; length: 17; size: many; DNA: TGTGCCAGCACTTCGCGCACCTTCATGGACGGAGACTATGGCTACACCTTC; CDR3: CASTSRTFMDGDYGYTF
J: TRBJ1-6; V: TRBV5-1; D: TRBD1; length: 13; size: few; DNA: TGCGCCAGCAGCGGGACAGGTGAATCACCCCTCCACTTT; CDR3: CASSGTGESPLHF
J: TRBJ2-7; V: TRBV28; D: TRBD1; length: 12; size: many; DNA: TGTGCCAGCTGGACAGGGAATAGCGAGCAGTACTTC; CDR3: CASWTGNSEQYF
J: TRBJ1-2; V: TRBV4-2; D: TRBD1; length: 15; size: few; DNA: TGTGCCAGCAGCCAAGACCCCGGGACAGATAAGGGCTACACCTTC; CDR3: CASSQDPGTDKGYTF
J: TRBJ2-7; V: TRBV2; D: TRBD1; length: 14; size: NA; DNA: TGTGCCAGCAGGCGGGGACAGGTTTATCATGAGCAGTACTTC; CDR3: CASRRGQVYHEQYF
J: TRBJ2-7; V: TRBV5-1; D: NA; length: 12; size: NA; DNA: TGCGCCAGCAGCTCGGTGCCCTACGAGCAGTACTTC; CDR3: CASSSVPYEQYF
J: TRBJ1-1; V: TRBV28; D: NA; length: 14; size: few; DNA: TGTGCCAGCACAAAGTGGACCATGAACACTGAAGCTTTCTTT; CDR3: CASTKWTMNTEAFF
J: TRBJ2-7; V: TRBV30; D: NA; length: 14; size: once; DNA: TGTGCCTGGAGTATGGGCGTAGGTTGGAACGAGCAGTACTTC; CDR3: CAWSMGVGWNEQYF
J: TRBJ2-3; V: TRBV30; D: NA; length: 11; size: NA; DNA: TGTGCCTGGACCCCATCGGATACGCAGTATTTT; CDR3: CAWTPSDTQYF